The 23 T cell receptor beta chains below all came from one sample that was sequenced in a study of shared clonotypes between healthy human individuals. TCRdb keeps only in-frame clones here, not all; method: immunoSEQ multiplex PCR. The sample has some 2,400,000 clones; approximately 96% are singletons. Sequenced: naive CD4+ T cells sorted from blood. As for subset: CD45RA+ positively selected. The receptors come from a man aged 18 to 30 in good health.

The genes are TRBV6-1 and TRBJ2-1, with 10 bases that match TRBD2. The CDR3 consists of 17 residues. Germline V CDR1 and CDR2: MNHNS, SASEGT. Losses at the gene ends were 1 base for V and 3 bases for J; bases not matched to a gene: 6. Here the CDR3 DNA reads TGTGCCAGCAGTGAAGAACGAATAGCGGGGGGCTACAATGAGCAGTTCTTC. Protein sequence: CASSEERIAGGYNEQFF.

J is TRBJ2-7 and V is TRBV18, with 7 positions matching TRBD2. Trimming removed 4 bases from V and 4 bases from J; junction bases left unmatched: 7. Germline V lookup: CDR1 KGHSH, CDR2 LQKENI. This CDR3 region has 14 residues. The CDR3 spells CASSQSGAQYEQYF. DNA for the CDR3: TGTGCCAGCTCACAAAGCGGGGCTCAATACGAGCAGTACTTC. Full variable domain (rest looked up from reference TRBV18 and TRBJ2-7): NAGVMQNPRHLVRRRGQEARLRCSPMKGHSHVYWYRQLPEEGLKFMVYLQKENIIDESGMPKERFSAEFPKEGPSILRIQQVVRGDSAAYFCASSQSGAQYEQYFGPGTRLTVT.

The sample holds one count of this clone. The rearrangement links TRBV7-9 to TRBJ2-1, with a weak D call TRBD2 (6 bases). Looked up from germline, CDR1 is SEHNR and CDR2 is FQNEAQ (reference sequence). The length of the CDR3 is 15 residues. The germline V and J ends were trimmed by 7 bases and 2 bases, with 15 bases remaining between them. This CDR3 reads CASTLVAVAYNEQFF. In DNA form, the CDR3 reads TGTGCCAGCACCCTGGTAGCGGTGGCCTACAATGAGCAGTTCTTC.

This chain joins TRBV2 and TRBJ1-4; 7 bases map to TRBD1. Trimming took 4 bases from V and 5 from J; bases not matched to a gene: 4. This CDR3 contains 14 residues. Germline assignment: CDR1 SNHLY and CDR2 FYNNEI. CDR3 DNA: TGTGCCAGCAGTGCGACAGGGTACAATGAAAAACTGTTTTTT. This translates into CASSATGYNEKLFF.

The J gene is TRBJ2-4, the V gene TRBV28; D is unresolved. V shed 8 bases and J shed 9 bases, with 8 bases lying between them. CDR3 length: 10 residues. Germline V gene lookup returns CDR1 MDHEN and CDR2 SYDVKM. The CDR3 here is CASGASIQYF. The CDR3 DNA sequence: TGTGCCAGCGGAGCGAGCATTCAGTACTTC.

The rearrangement links TRBV30 to TRBJ1-1; TRBD1 aligns across 7 bases. The CDR3 spans 15 residues. Trimming removed 0 bases from V and 1 base from J; junction bases left unmatched: 5. CDR1 GTSNPN and CDR2 SVGIG come from the germline V gene (reference sequence). The CDR3 nucleotides read TGTGCCTGGAGTGTGGACAGGTTGGCGAACACTGAAGCTTTCTTT. Residues: CAWSVDRLANTEAFF.

V and J are TRBV7-2 and TRBJ2-3; 9 bases line up with TRBD1. Trimming cost V 2 bases and J 5 bases; bases outside gene matches: 11. CDR3 size: 17 residues. Germline CDR1 and CDR2: SGHTA and FQGNSA. CDR3 DNA sequence: TGTGCCAGCAGCTTAAACGCCGCCGGGACAGGGAGAGATACGCAGTATTTT. This encodes CASSLNAAGTGRDTQYF. The whole variable domain, remainder taken from reference TRBV7-2 and TRBJ2-3, is GAGVSQSPSNKVTEKGKDVELRCDPISGHTALYWYRQSLGQGLEFLIYFQGNSAPDKSGLPSDRFSAERTGGSVSTLTIQRTQQEDSAVYLCASSLNAAGTGRDTQYFGPGTRLTVL.

The chain links TRBV2 to TRBJ2-1; D remains ambiguous. V dropped 6 bases and J dropped 1 base, with 7 bases sitting between them. CDR1 and CDR2 from the germline V gene are SNHLY and FYNNEI. The CDR3 has 13 residues. CDR3 in DNA: TGTGCCAGCAGGGGCGAATCCTACAATGAGCAGTTCTTC. This encodes CASRGESYNEQFF.

CDR3 residues: CASSLTAGGYEQYF. DNA of the CDR3: TGCGCCAGCAGCTTAACGGCAGGGGGCTACGAGCAGTACTTC. The chain recombines TRBV5-1 with TRBJ2-7; 7 bases align to TRBD1. The V and J ends lost 2 bases and 3 bases, in that order; junction bases with no gene match: 5. Germline CDR1 is SGHRS and CDR2 is YFSETQ. The CDR3 loop spans 14 amino acids.

The chain has TRBV30 and TRBJ2-7; D is unclear. V lost 0 bases to trimming and J lost 5 bases, with 11 bases between them. The germline V gene encodes CDR1 GTSNPN and CDR2 SVGIG (reference sequence). This CDR3 has 13 amino acids. CDR3: CAWSVSYKDEQYF. As DNA, the CDR3 is TGTGCCTGGAGTGTTTCTTACAAGGACGAGCAGTACTTC.

The chain uses TRBV7-2 and TRBJ1-6; 7 nucleotides agree with TRBD1. Germline V gene lookup returns CDR1 SGHTA and CDR2 FQGNSA. CDR3 length equals 16 residues. After removal of 6 bases from V and 0 bases from J, the junction contained 5 bases not matched to a gene. The CDR3: CASRQQGSSYNSPLHF. CDR3 nucleotides: TGTGCCAGCAGGCAACAGGGGAGCTCCTATAATTCACCCCTCCACTTT.

A single count supports this clone. This sequence joins TRBV10-3 and TRBJ2-7; 10 bases are a match to TRBD2. Germline values: CDR1 ENHRY, CDR2 SYGVKD. This CDR3 has 12 amino acids. The V gene end was trimmed by 10 bases and the J gene end by 5 bases; junction bases not matched to a gene: 5. This chain's CDR3 is CATRTSGNEQYF. CDR3 bases: TGTGCCACAAGGACTAGCGGCAACGAGCAGTACTTC.

V and J are TRBV5-1 and TRBJ1-1; no clear D. The CDR3 has 15 residues. Between the trimmed V and J ends, which lost 0 bases and 4 bases, there was a span of 13 bases. Germline V lookup: CDR1 SGHRS, CDR2 YFSETQ. This CDR3 is CASSLDVGSSTEAFF. In DNA, the CDR3 is TGCGCCAGCAGCTTGGACGTCGGGTCATCCACTGAAGCTTTCTTT.

This chain joins TRBV28 and TRBJ1-1; no reliable D call. The V gene's germline CDR1 is MDHEN and CDR2 SYDVKM. V lost 5 bases and J lost 1, with 11 bases in between. CDR3 length: 14 residues. Here the CDR3 reads CASSLIVENTEAFF. Here the CDR3 DNA reads TGTGCCAGCAGTCTCATCGTCGAGAACACTGAAGCTTTCTTT.

The J gene is TRBJ2-3, the V gene TRBV27; D is unresolved. The germline V gene encodes CDR1 MNHEY and CDR2 SMNVEV (reference sequence). The CDR3 covers 13 residues. V lost 8 bases, J lost 2 bases, and 11 bases lay in between. The CDR3 bases are TGTGCCAGCCGAACGGACCTCACAGATACGCAGTATTTT. It is translated as CASRTDLTDTQYF.

The genes are TRBV27 and TRBJ1-5; 8 bases are shared with TRBD1. Germline V gene lookup returns CDR1 MNHEY and CDR2 SMNVEV (reference sequence). V shed 7 bases and J 2 bases; nucleotides not matched to a gene: 4. There are 14 residues in the CDR3. CDR3: CASITGGCNQPQHF. DNA for the CDR3: TGTGCCAGCATCACAGGGGGGTGCAATCAGCCCCAGCATTTT.

The chain couples TRBV5-4 to TRBJ2-2; D gene ambiguous. Germline lookup yields CDR1 SGHNT and CDR2 YYREEE (reference sequence). The CDR3 extends over 15 amino acids. V was shortened by 2 bases and J by 1 base, with 9 bases between the two germline ends. The CDR3 loop is CASSFAAENTGELFF. For the CDR3, the DNA is TGTGCCAGCAGCTTCGCGGCAGAGAACACCGGGGAGCTGTTTTTT.

The chain carries TRBV19 and TRBJ1-5; no definite D call. Looked up from germline, CDR1 is LNHDA and CDR2 is SQIVND (reference sequence). The CDR3 length is 17 residues. Trimming stripped 7 bases from V and 3 bases from J, with 22 bases between. CDR3 DNA sequence: TGTGCCAGTACCCCTTCAGGTAAGGAGGATTACAATCAGCCCCAGCATTTT. Translating it yields CASTPSGKEDYNQPQHF.

This chain links TRBV18 with TRBJ1-6, with a possible D match to TRBD1 (5 bases). The germline gives CDR1 KGHSH, CDR2 LQKENI. V lost 2 bases and J 6 bases, leaving 11 bases between the germline ends. The CDR3 contains 15 residues. CDR3 residues: CASSPTGLSNSPLHF. The CDR3 bases are TGTGCCAGCTCACCAACGGGGCTCAGTAATTCACCCCTCCACTTT. Supplemented by reference TRBV18 and TRBJ1-6, the full variable domain reads NAGVMQNPRHLVRRRGQEARLRCSPMKGHSHVYWYRQLPEEGLKFMVYLQKENIIDESGMPKERFSAEFPKEGPSILRIQQVVRGDSAAYFCASSPTGLSNSPLHFGNGTRLTVT.

V usage is TRBV2 and J usage is TRBJ1-2; 7 nucleotides agree with TRBD1. CDR1 is SNHLY, CDR2 FYNNEI, per germline. The CDR3 consists of 13 residues. V lost 6 bases, J lost 5 bases, and 6 bases stayed unmatched. DNA of the CDR3: TGTGCCAGCAGGCCGACAGGGTTGTATGGCTACACCTTC. Translation: CASRPTGLYGYTF. The complete variable domain, with remaining parts taken from reference TRBV2 and TRBJ1-2, reads EPEVTQTPSHQVTQMGQEVILRCVPISNHLYFYWYRQILGQKVEFLVSFYNNEISEKSEIFDDQFSVERPDGSNFTLKIRSTKLEDSAMYFCASRPTGLYGYTFGSGTRLTVV.

The chain joins TRBV6-5 to TRBJ2-1; D is unresolved. Deletions cut 6 bases from V and 9 bases from J, with 6 bases between. The CDR3 has 10 residues. The germline V gene encodes CDR1 MNHEY and CDR2 SVGAGI. CDR3 loop: CASRGSEQFF. The CDR3 region has the DNA TGTGCCAGCAGGGGATCTGAGCAGTTCTTC.

This rearrangement joins TRBV6-6 to TRBJ1-2; no reliable D call. Deletions cut 5 bases from V and 2 bases from J, with 15 bases between. CDR3 size: 15 residues. Germline loops: CDR1 MNHNY, CDR2 SVGAGI (reference sequence). The CDR3 nucleotides read TGTGCCAGCAGTAGCCCCGACGGCCTAAACTATGGCTACACCTTC. Translating gives CASSSPDGLNYGYTF.

About this clone itself: The same CDR3 also results from other DNA sequences found in this sample. The chain recombines TRBV4-3 with TRBJ2-7; D remains ambiguous. Germline lookup yields CDR1 LGHNA and CDR2 YSLEER. This CDR3 is 13 amino acids long. V shed 0 bases and J shed 2 bases, with 5 bases lying between them. The CDR3 DNA follows: TGCGCCAGCAGCCAAGATCGCGCCTACGAGCAGTACTTC. Its protein product is CASSQDRAYEQYF.